This T cell receptor beta chain was identified in a study of blood T cell repertoires in COVID-19. Study overall: The United States, Italy and Spain provided the acute and convalescent COVID-19 samples. In each case, the material was cDNA or gDNA derived from T cells, B-cell-depleted T cells, or PBMCs.

This CDR3 is built from 16 residues. Germline trimming cut 4 bases from V and 1 base from J; bases unmatched to any gene: 8. The germline CDR1 and CDR2 sequences are SGDLS and YYNGEE. In the original workflow: How many nucleated cells were present was estimated from reference gene primer amplification. Only in-frame clones appear in the TCRdb table, and some are missing; sequencing was by immunoSEQ multiplex PCR. The V and J calls and clone size come from that table; D and trimming were worked out from the DNA. The table has 12,000 to 15,000 clones, 75% seen once. The V gene is TRBV9, the J gene TRBJ2-5, with 9 positions matching TRBD2. This clonotype was sampled from a man aged 55 to 70 with acute or convalescent COVID-19. Material: peripheral blood. DNA of the CDR3: TGTGCCAGCAGCCCCCGGGGAGCGGGAGGCCAAGAGACCCAGTACTTC. Encoded protein: CASSPRGAGGQETQYF.